These 2 T cell receptor beta chains originate from one sample sequenced in a study of graft-versus-host responses after intestinal transplantation (dated by TCRdb to the early 2020s). The sample's time point label, decoded: cells obtained before transplantation from donor or recipient. Their antigens remain unidentified. Library creation used the immunoSEQ multiplex PCR assay. TCRdb carries this immuneACCESS record with in-frame sequences only. Its versions omit some clonotypes, under half of them owing to an unresolved V gene in the studies checked, with the rest unexplained. This sample lists 90,000 to 120,000 clones; around 90% were detected once. Less than 0.85% of the sample goes to the ten largest clones. Sequences were derived from unstimulated CD4+ T cells sorted from spleen or lymph node cells, sampled before transplant. These receptor sequences come from a human donor who was the organ donor for an intestinal transplant.

This clone was observed a few times. The CDR3 DNA reads TGCGCCAGCAGTGACAGGGGGGACTATGGCTACACCTTC. Translation gives CASSDRGDYGYTF. The gene calls are TRBV10-1 and TRBJ1-2; 7 nucleotides agree with TRBD1. Trimming at V came to 3 bases and at J to 3 bases, leaving 1 base not matched to a gene. The CDR3 is 13 amino acids. CDR1 is WNHNN, CDR2 SYGVQD, per germline (reference sequence).

The chain combines TRBV7-2 with TRBJ2-1; 13 bases align to TRBD2. CDR3 length equals 18 residues. J was trimmed by 10 bases and V by 4 bases; bases with no gene match: 16. In germline, CDR1 is SGHTA, CDR2 FQGNSA. The CDR3 DNA is TGTGCCAGCAGCTCCCTTAGGACTAGCGGGAGTTATCGACTCGAGCAGTTCTTC. Protein sequence: CASSSLRTSGSYRLEQFF.